This note documents a single TCR beta chain sequence. Its matching antigen is unknown. Per the germline V gene, CDR1 is MNHEY and CDR2 is SVGAGI. The CDR3 extends over 15 amino acids. Trimming shortened V by 2 bases and J by 4 bases, and 13 bases separated the two germline ends. The data belong to a study of shared clonotypes between healthy human individuals. Produced via immunoSEQ multiplex PCR; TCRdb's table is partial and in-frame only. Altogether over 400,000 clones are present, around 85% being singletons, with the ten largest covering approximately 11%. Study conclusions and caveats: It was the few donors that limited the genetic and exposure-history diversity represented.

Source material: PBMCs. The clonotype originates from a woman in her thirties or forties in good health. Some clones in this sample may be carry-over from other donors' samples. This rearrangement joins TRBV6-5 to TRBJ2-3; tentative D call: TRBD2 (6 bases). CDR3 region: CASSYGAGRADTQYF. The CDR3 DNA follows: TGTGCCAGCAGTTACGGGGCGGGAAGGGCAGATACGCAGTATTTT.